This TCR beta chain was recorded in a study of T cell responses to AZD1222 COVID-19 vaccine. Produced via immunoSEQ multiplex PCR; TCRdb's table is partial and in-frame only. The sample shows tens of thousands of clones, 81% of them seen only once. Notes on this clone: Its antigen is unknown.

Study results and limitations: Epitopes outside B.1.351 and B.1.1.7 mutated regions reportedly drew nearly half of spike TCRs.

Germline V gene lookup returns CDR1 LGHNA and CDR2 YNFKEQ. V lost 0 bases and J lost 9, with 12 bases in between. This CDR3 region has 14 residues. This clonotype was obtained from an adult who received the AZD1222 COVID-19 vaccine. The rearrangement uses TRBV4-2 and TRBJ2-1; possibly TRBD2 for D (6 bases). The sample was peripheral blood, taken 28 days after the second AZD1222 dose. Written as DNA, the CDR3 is TGTGCCAGCAGCCAAGATGGACTATGGGGTGAGCAGTTCTTC. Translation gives CASSQDGLWGEQFF.